Described below is a single T cell receptor beta chain sequence and its context. The sample is drawn from a study of T-cell reconstitution after alpha-beta-depleted transplantation in children. It was with unique molecular identifiers that the TCRbeta library was prepared. TCRdb recomputed calls from the PCR reads with MiXCR, one row per CDR3 protein. The data hold 440,000 or so distinct CDR3 sequences, with approximately 11% observed a single time. Germline loops: CDR1 SEHNR, CDR2 FQNEAQ (reference sequence). V lost 1 base and J lost 3, with 10 bases in between. The CDR3 sequence is 15 residues long.

The clonotype originates from a human donor who donated a stem cell graft to a child with acute myeloid leukemia. The chain employs TRBV7-9 and TRBJ1-5, with D possibly being TRBD1 (6 bases). Sequencing was performed on PBMCs from the stem cell graft donor, taken from the stem cell graft. The CDR3 is CASSLEGQANQPQHF. The CDR3, as DNA: TGTGCCAGCAGCTTAGAGGGACAAGCCAATCAGCCCCAGCATTTT. Full variable domain (outside the CDR3, taken from reference TRBV7-9 and TRBJ1-5): DTGVSQNPRHKITKRGQNVTFRCDPISEHNRLYWYRQTLGQGPEFLTYFQNEAQLEKSRLLSDRFSAERPKGSFSTLEIQRTEQGDSAMYLCASSLEGQANQPQHFGDGTRLSIL.